This TCR beta chain comes out of a study of T-cell reconstitution after alpha-beta-depleted transplantation in children. This clonotype has a count of ten or more. The germline V and J ends were trimmed by 6 bases and 0 bases, with 6 bases remaining between them. Germline V CDR1 and CDR2: SQVTM, ANQGSEA. This CDR3 has 12 residues. TCRbeta library preparation incorporated unique molecular identifiers. TCRdb reanalysed the PCR reads using MiXCR and keeps one entry per CDR3 protein. This sample yields hundreds of thousands of distinct CDR3 sequences, of which 16% are seen a single time; 1.1% belongs to the top ten.

This rearrangement joins TRBV29-1 to TRBJ1-5, with TRBD1 as a possible D gene (5 bases). The source is a human donor who donated a stem cell graft to a child with acute myeloid leukemia. The sample consisted of PBMCs from the stem cell graft donor, taken from the stem cell graft. DNA of the CDR3: TGCAGCGTCGGGGCTAGCAATCAGCCCCAGCATTTT. This codes for CSVGASNQPQHF.